The 11 T cell receptor beta chains below come from one sample, sequenced in a study of beta chain features in type 1 diabetes (dated by TCRdb to between 2017 and 2018). The library relied on the immunoSEQ multiplex PCR assay. The entire isolated RNA was reverse transcribed using the High Capacity cDNA Reverse Transcription Kit, and thus expressed TCRB transcripts were sequenced. TCRdb retrieved this table from immuneACCESS and kept in-frame rearrangements only. Not all clones are present; in checked studies, unresolved V genes account for under half, and no reason is known for the remainder. Recorded for this sample are hundreds of thousands of clones; 25% to 35% of them occurred a single time. The top ten hold around 0.065% of the sample. The source material was naive CD4+ T cells from blood. Read against the paper, the sample's cell subset or site label means: true naive CD4+ T cells. The receptors were sampled from a young man in good health.

This clone turned up a few times. The J gene is TRBJ2-3, the V gene TRBV7-8; D not resolved. The germline CDR1 and CDR2 sequences are SGHVS and FQNEAQ. Trimming removed 2 bases from V and 0 bases from J, with 12 bases in between. The CDR3 is 16 amino acids. CDR3 loop: CASSLYVGQSTDTQYF. CDR3 nucleotide sequence: TGTGCCAGCAGCTTATACGTGGGCCAGAGCACAGATACGCAGTATTTT.

The chain carries TRBV7-2 and TRBJ2-7; no definite D call. Trimming took 1 base from V and 4 from J, leaving 14 bases between them. Germline V CDR1 and CDR2: SGHTA, FQGNSA. The CDR3 is made up of 15 amino acids. CDR3 nucleotides: TGTGCCAGCAGCTTAGTCGGCGCAGCCCAATACGAGCAGTACTTC. Its protein is CASSLVGAAQYEQYF.

V is TRBV5-1 and J is TRBJ2-7; D unclear. Trimming stripped 2 bases from V and 3 bases from J, with 3 bases between. Looked up from germline, CDR1 is SGHRS and CDR2 is YFSETQ. This CDR3 spans 11 amino acids. The CDR3 protein is CASSFYYEQYF. The CDR3 bases are TGCGCCAGCAGCTTCTACTACGAGCAGTACTTC.

This clone was seen more than once but under ten times. The genes are TRBV23-1 and TRBJ2-5; no clear D gene. TRBV23-1 is noted as an ORF with a role that remains uncertain. This CDR3 contains 12 residues. Trimming took off 0 bases at V and 4 bases at J, with 3 bases between the two ends. This CDR3 is CASSQSAETQYF. CDR3 nucleotides: TGCGCCAGCAGTCAATCAGCAGAGACCCAGTACTTC.

This clone has only a few counts. The gene calls are TRBV19 and TRBJ2-6; TRBD2 might be the D (5 bases). CDR1 is LNHDA and CDR2 is SQIVND in the germline V gene (reference sequence). The V gene lost 6 bases and the J gene lost 11 bases, with 17 bases spanning the gap. This CDR3 contains 14 residues. The CDR3 loop is CASRGRSGGHVLTF. CDR3 in DNA: TGTGCCAGTAGAGGTAGAAGCGGTGGACACGTCCTGACTTTC.

As for this clone: Other DNA sequences in the same sample also yield this CDR3. The rearrangement links TRBV7-6 to TRBJ2-1; 8 positions agree with TRBD1. Per germline, CDR1 SGHVS and CDR2 FNYEAQ. Unmatched junction bases numbered 3, after V lost 1 base and J lost 4 bases. This CDR3 contains 15 residues. The CDR3 is CASSLGTGTYNEQFF. The CDR3 nucleotides read TGTGCCAGCAGCTTAGGGACAGGGACTTACAATGAGCAGTTCTTC.

This clone was seen more than once but under ten times. This chain uses TRBV7-2 with TRBJ2-1; D remains unclear. Trimming shortened V by 5 bases and J by 6 bases, and 8 bases separated the two germline ends. This CDR3 comprises 12 residues. Germline CDR1 SGHTA, CDR2 FQGNSA. As DNA, the CDR3 is TGTGCCAGCAGCCCCCTCCTCAATGAGCAGTTCTTC. Encoded protein: CASSPLLNEQFF.

The CDR3 coding sequence is TGTGCCAGCTCACCCCGGACAGGGGCCTCCTACGAGCAGTACTTC. Its translation is CASSPRTGASYEQYF. The chain couples TRBV18 to TRBJ2-7; 9 bases match TRBD1. Germline-derived CDR1 and CDR2 are KGHSH and LQKENI. The CDR3 covers 15 residues. Trimming took 3 bases from V and 0 from J; bases not matched to a gene: 3.

V usage is TRBV19 and J usage is TRBJ1-5, with 11 bases matching TRBD1. The CDR3 sequence is 15 residues long. Germline-derived CDR1 and CDR2 are LNHDA and SQIVND (reference sequence). The junction had 6 bases not matched to a gene; V was cut back by 5 bases and J by 6 bases. The DNA for the CDR3 is TGTGCCAGTAGTCGCACCGGGACAGGGGGTCAGCCCCAGCATTTT. As protein: CASSRTGTGGQPQHF.

This clone showed up just a few times. The chain is built from TRBV25-1 and TRBJ1-2; 10 nucleotides match TRBD1. This CDR3 is built from 14 residues. After removal of 6 bases from V and 5 bases from J, the junction contained 6 bases not matched to a gene. Germline values: CDR1 MGHDK, CDR2 SYGVNS. The CDR3 sequence: CASRTGTGDYGYTF. As DNA, the CDR3 is TGTGCCAGCAGGACCGGGACAGGGGATTATGGCTACACCTTC.

The sample holds a few counts of this clone. The chain joins TRBV15 to TRBJ2-2; D gene unclear. Trimming removed 0 bases at V and 2 bases at J, with 7 bases between. There are 15 residues in the CDR3. Germline V gene lookup returns CDR1 LNHNV and CDR2 YYDKDF (reference sequence). Written as DNA, the CDR3 is TGTGCCACCAGCAGAGAATTTTATAACACCGGGGAGCTGTTTTTT. Protein product: CATSREFYNTGELFF.